The sequence of this TCR beta chain was determined in a study of patients and donors after allogeneic stem cell transplantation. V shed 0 bases and J 2 bases; nucleotides not matched to a gene: 5. Germline CDR1 reads SGHRS; CDR2 reads YFSETQ. The CDR3 runs to 16 residues. Via MiXCR, TCRdb re-called the RT-PCR reads, giving one row per CDR3 protein. The sample lists about a million distinct CDR3 sequences, around 17% occurring once. This clonotype was recorded a few times. The chain uses TRBV5-1 and TRBJ2-7; 10 bases line up with TRBD2. The clonotype originates from a human donor who was either an allogeneic HSCT recipient or a stem cell or donor lymphocyte infusion donor (not recorded which). It is not recorded whose cells these are; they may come from a transplant donor. The material sequenced was blood, either unsorted or a sorted T cell fraction (not recorded which). CDR3 in amino acids: CASSLGSSGGAYEQYF. In DNA form, the CDR3 reads TGCGCCAGCAGCTTGGGGTCTAGCGGGGGAGCCTACGAGCAGTACTTC.